Listed below are T cell receptor beta chains from one sample, sequenced in a study of regulatory T cells in long-lasting Graves disease. A single record per CDR3 protein comes from TCRdb applying MiXCR to the multiplex PCR reads. The table lists 620,000 or so distinct CDR3 sequences, 16% of them singletons. These same data were also listed under a study on T cells in Graves' hyperthyroidism and ophthalmopathy.

Specimen: peripheral blood mononuclear cells (PBMCs), collected at new diagnosis, from a patient treated with antithyroid drugs. The receptors here all came from a woman aged 25 to 39 with Graves disease. Both conserved end residues are part of each CDR3. D genes are given only for firm matches. The size entry is marked missing in some rows and otherwise reads once, few, many or a size class.

d_gene	v_gene	j_gene	abundance	CDR3nt	CDR3aa
TRBD1	TRBV6-4	TRBJ1-6	.	TGTGCCAGTAAGACAGGGCAAGTGGAATCACCCCTCCACTTT	CASKTGQVESPLHF
TRBD2	TRBV6-2/TRBV6-3	TRBJ2-3	many	TGTGCCAGCAGTTTTGGACTAGCGGGCACAGATACGCAGTATTTT	CASSFGLAGTDTQYF
TRBD2	TRBV20-1	TRBJ2-1	many	TGCAGTGCTAGGGGAGGGCCGGATCGAGAGCAGTTCTTC	CSARGGPDREQFF
.	TRBV12-3/TRBV12-4	TRBJ1-3	.	TGTGCCAGCAGTCCAAAGCGGGGGCCAAAGCACTCTGGAAACACCATATATTTT	CASSPKRGPKHSGNTIYF
.	TRBV5-1	TRBJ2-7	.	TGCGCCAGCAGCTTGGTGGGGTCCTTCTACGAGCAGTACTTC	CASSLVGSFYEQYF
.	TRBV28	TRBJ2-1	few	TGTGCCAGCAGTTTTAGTTTGGACAGCTCCTACAATGAGCAGTTCTTC	CASSFSLDSSYNEQFF
.	TRBV18	TRBJ1-2	.	TGTGCCAGCTCACCTCCTAATAACTATGGCTACACCTTC	CASSPPNNYGYTF
TRBD1	TRBV2	TRBJ2-3	few	TGTGCCAGCAGACAACAGGGGGTTGCGACAGATACGCAGTATTTT	CASRQQGVATDTQYF
.	TRBV5-5	TRBJ2-7	many	TGTGCCAGCAGCGCCGACAGACCCTACGAGCAGTACTTC	CASSADRPYEQYF
.	TRBV11-3	TRBJ1-1	.	TGTGCCAGCAGCTTCGCGGCGCGAACTGAAGCTTTCTTT	CASSFAARTEAFF
TRBD1	TRBV2	TRBJ1-1	many	TGTGCCAGCAGTAAACAGGGGTTGAGGACTCCCGACGAAGCTTTCTTT	CASSKQGLRTPDEAFF
TRBD2	TRBV4-2	TRBJ2-5	few	TGTGCCAGCAGCCCCAAGAAGGGCGGGACGGGAGGAGAGACCCAGTACTTC	CASSPKKGGTGGETQYF
.	TRBV6-1	TRBJ2-5	many	TGTGCCAGCAGTGGGCAGGGGCATGTGGAGACCCAGTACTTC	CASSGQGHVETQYF
.	TRBV7-2	TRBJ2-7	many	TGTGCCAGCAGCTTGGCATCCAGGGCCTACGAGCAGTACTTC	CASSLASRAYEQYF
.	TRBV6-2/TRBV6-3	TRBJ2-7	many	TGTGCCAGCAGTTACGAGGGTTATTACGGTCACGAGCAGTACTTC	CASSYEGYYGHEQYF
.	TRBV29-1	TRBJ2-2	.	TGCAGCGTTAAACCCCCCAACTCGAACACCGGGGAGCTGTTTTTT	CSVKPPNSNTGELFF
TRBD1	TRBV19	TRBJ2-7	many	TGTGCCAGTGCCCTGGGACAGCTGACAGAGCAGTACTTC	CASALGQLTEQYF
.	TRBV6-5	TRBJ1-1	.	TGTGCCAGCAGTTACGCTTCCTTGAACACTGAAGCTTTCTTT	CASSYASLNTEAFF
.	TRBV20-1	TRBJ2-7	.	TGCAGTGCTAGCCAGTACGAGCAGTACTTC	CSASQYEQYF
.	TRBV9	TRBJ1-6	few	TGTGCCAGCAGCCTACACACACAGGATTCACCCCTCCACTTT	CASSLHTQDSPLHF
.	TRBV20-1	TRBJ1-2	few	TGCAGTGCTAGAGACGGGACATTCTATGGCTACACCTTC	CSARDGTFYGYTF
.	TRBV12-5	TRBJ2-2	.	TGTGCTAGTGGTCCCGCGGTGGGGGGTTCAACCGGGGAGCTGTTTTTT	CASGPAVGGSTGELFF
TRBD2	TRBV6-1	TRBJ2-2	.	TGTGCCAGGGGGTGGACTAGCGGGAAAACCGGGGAGCTGTTTTTT	CARGWTSGKTGELFF
.	TRBV6-5	TRBJ2-1	once	TGTGCCAGCAGTTACAGGTTCGGGGAGCAGTTCTTC	CASSYRFGEQFF